The present T cell receptor beta chain was sequenced within a study of CD8 T cells in ankylosing spondylitis. CDR3 size: 13 residues. CDR1 and CDR2 from the germline V gene are SNHLY and FYNNEI. TCRdb used MiXCR to reprocess the 5' RACE reads, holding one entry per CDR3 protein. This sample yields around 890,000 distinct CDR3 sequences, of which about 10% are seen a single time; more than 0.5% belongs to the top ten. Notes on this clonotype: Its matching antigen is unknown. At one of its ends the junction is not consistent with the germline gene, which may arise from a read error.

General study points: Reported data indicate significant enrichment of disease-linked clones within matched ankylosing spondylitis synovial fluid. There was a TCR beta motif, made of 7 or 8 highly homologous variants, that appeared characteristic of ankylosing spondylitis blood.

Sequencing was carried out using blood, either unsorted or a sorted T cell fraction (not recorded which). The chain carries TRBV2 and TRBJ1-1, with 7 nucleotides matching TRBD1. The sequence derives from a male donor with ankylosing spondylitis. CDR3 loop: CASRRQGGTKAFF. The DNA of the CDR3 is TGTGCCAGCAGGAGACAGGGCGGCACTAAAGCTTTCTTT.